What follows is one T cell receptor beta chain and its context. Profiled with immunoSEQ multiplex PCR; TCRdb holds only in-frame clones, not every one. The sample includes 65,000 to 90,000 clones, 91% seen only once; the top ten take 3.5%. The record originates from a study of T cell changes during pregnancy in multiple sclerosis. The CDR3 sequence is 16 residues long. Germline CDR1 LGHNA, CDR2 YNFKEQ. After removal of 5 bases from V and 5 bases from J, the junction contained 12 bases not matched to a gene. This TCR came from a female donor in good health, serving as a control in a pregnancy study. Some clones in this sample may be carry-over from other donors' samples. Sequencing used PBMCs, obtained in the first trimester of pregnancy. This chain uses TRBV4-2 with TRBJ2-3; 8 bases align to TRBD2. For the CDR3, the DNA is TGTGCCAGCAGCTCATCAGCGGGAGACGGTGTAGATACGCAGTATTTT. It is translated as CASSSSAGDGVDTQYF.